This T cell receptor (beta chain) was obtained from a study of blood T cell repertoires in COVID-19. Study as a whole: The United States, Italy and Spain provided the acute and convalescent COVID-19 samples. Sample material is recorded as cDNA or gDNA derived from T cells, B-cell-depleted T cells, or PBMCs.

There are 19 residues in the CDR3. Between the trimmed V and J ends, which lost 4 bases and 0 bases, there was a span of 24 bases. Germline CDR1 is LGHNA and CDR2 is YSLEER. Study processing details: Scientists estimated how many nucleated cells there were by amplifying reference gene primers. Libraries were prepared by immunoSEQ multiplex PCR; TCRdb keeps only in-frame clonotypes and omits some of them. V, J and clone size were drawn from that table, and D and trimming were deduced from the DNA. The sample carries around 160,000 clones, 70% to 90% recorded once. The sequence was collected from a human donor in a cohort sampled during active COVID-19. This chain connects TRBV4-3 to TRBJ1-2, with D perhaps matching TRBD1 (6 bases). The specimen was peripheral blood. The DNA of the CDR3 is TGCGCCAGCAGCCTCGTTCGGGGGGCTACAGGGTCCTCTAACTATGGCTACACCTTC. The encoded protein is CASSLVRGATGSSNYGYTF.